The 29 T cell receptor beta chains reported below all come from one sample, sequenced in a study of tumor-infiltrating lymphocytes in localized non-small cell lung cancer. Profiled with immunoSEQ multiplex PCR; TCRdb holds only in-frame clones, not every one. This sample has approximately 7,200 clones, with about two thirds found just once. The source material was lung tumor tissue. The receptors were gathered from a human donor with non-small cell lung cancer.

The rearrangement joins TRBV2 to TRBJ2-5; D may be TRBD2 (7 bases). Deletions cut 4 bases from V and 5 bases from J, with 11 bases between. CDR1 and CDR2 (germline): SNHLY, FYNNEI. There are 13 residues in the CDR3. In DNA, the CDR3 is TGTGCCAGCAGTGTTGCGGGGGCCGAGACCCAGTACTTC. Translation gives CASSVAGAETQYF.

Here the CDR3 reads CASSQDGRARAQYF. The CDR3 DNA follows: TGTGCCAGCAGCCAAGATGGGAGGGCGAGGGCGCAGTATTTT. The chain is built from TRBV14 and TRBJ2-3; 7 bases map to TRBD2. The germline V gene encodes CDR1 SGHDN and CDR2 FVKESK. Trimming cost V 0 bases and J 10 bases; bases outside gene matches: 7. The CDR3 runs to 14 residues.

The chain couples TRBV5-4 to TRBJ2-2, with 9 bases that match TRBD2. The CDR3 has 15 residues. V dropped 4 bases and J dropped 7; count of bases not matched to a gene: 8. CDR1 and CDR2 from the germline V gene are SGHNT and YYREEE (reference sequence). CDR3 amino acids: CASSPWRGGGGELFF. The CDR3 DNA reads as TGTGCCAGCAGCCCCTGGCGGGGGGGCGGCGGGGAGCTGTTTTTT.

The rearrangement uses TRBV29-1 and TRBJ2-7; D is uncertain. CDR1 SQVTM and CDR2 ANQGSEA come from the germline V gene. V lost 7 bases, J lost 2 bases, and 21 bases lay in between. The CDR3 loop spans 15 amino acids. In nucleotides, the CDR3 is TGCAGCGGAAAGTACGGGCACCGTCTTGCCTACGAGCAGTACTTC. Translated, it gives CSGKYGHRLAYEQYF.

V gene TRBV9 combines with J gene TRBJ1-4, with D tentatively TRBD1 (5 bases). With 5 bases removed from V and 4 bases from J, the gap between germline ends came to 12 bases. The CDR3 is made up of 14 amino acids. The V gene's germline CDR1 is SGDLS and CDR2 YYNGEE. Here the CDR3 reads CASSRGTHNEKLFF. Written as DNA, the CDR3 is TGTGCCAGCAGTAGAGGGACTCATAATGAAAAACTGTTTTTT.

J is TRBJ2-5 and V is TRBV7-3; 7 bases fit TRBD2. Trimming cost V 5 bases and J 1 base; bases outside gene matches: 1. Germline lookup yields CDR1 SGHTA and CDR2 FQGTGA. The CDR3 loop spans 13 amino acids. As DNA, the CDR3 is TGTGCCAGCAGCCTAGCGGCCCAAGAGACCCAGTACTTC. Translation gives CASSLAAQETQYF.

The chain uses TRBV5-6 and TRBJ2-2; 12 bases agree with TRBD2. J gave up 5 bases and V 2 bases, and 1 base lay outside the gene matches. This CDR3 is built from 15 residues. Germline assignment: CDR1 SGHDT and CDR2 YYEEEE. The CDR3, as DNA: TGTGCCAGCAGCTTACTAGCGGGAGGTACCGGGGAGCTGTTTTTT. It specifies CASSLLAGGTGELFF.

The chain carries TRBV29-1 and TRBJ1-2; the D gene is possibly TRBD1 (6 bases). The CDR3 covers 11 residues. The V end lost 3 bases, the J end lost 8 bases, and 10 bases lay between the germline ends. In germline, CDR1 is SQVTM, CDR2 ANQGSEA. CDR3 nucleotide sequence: TGCAGCGTTGACGGCAGGGGCGGCTACACCTTC. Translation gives CSVDGRGGYTF.

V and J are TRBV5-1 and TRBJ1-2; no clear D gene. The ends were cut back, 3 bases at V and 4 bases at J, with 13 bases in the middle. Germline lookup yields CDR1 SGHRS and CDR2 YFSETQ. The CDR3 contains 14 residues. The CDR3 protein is CASSSASTLYGYTF. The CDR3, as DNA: TGCGCCAGCAGCTCGGCCTCAACCCTCTATGGCTACACCTTC.

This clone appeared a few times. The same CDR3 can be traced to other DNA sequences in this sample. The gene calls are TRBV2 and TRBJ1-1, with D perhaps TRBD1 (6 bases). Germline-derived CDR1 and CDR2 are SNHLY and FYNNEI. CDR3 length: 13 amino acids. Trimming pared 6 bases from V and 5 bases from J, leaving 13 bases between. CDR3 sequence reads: CASSAGDGTEAFF. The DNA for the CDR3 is TGTGCCAGCAGCGCAGGGGACGGGACTGAAGCTTTCTTT.

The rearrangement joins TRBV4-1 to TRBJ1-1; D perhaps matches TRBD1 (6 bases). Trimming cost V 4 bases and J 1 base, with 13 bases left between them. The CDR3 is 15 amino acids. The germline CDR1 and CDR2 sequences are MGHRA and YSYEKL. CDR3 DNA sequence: TGCGCCAGCAGCCCCCAAATAGGGGGGAACACTGAAGCTTTCTTT. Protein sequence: CASSPQIGGNTEAFF.

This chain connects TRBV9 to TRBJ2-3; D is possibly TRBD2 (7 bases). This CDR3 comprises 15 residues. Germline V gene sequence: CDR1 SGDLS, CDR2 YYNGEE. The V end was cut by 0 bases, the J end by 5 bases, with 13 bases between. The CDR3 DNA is TGTGCCAGCAGCGTAGCGGGGGGCGCAGTAGATACGCAGTATTTT. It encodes CASSVAGGAVDTQYF.

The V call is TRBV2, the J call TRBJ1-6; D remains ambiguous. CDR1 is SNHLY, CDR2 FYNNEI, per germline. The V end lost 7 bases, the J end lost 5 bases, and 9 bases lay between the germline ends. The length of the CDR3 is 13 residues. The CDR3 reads CASTFQNNSPLHF. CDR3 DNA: TGTGCCAGCACTTTTCAGAATAATTCACCCCTCCACTTT.

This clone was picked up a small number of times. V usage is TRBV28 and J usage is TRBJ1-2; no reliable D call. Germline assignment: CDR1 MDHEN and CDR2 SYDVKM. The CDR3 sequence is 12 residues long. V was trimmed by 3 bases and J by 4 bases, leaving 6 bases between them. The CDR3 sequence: CASSLARYGYTF. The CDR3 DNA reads TGTGCCAGCAGTTTGGCCCGCTATGGCTACACCTTC.

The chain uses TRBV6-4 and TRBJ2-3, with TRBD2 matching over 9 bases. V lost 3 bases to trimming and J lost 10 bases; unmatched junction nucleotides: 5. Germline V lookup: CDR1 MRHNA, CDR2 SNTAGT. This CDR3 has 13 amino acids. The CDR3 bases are TGTGCCAGCAGTGAATCAGCGGGGGGCCCGCAGTATTTT. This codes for CASSESAGGPQYF.

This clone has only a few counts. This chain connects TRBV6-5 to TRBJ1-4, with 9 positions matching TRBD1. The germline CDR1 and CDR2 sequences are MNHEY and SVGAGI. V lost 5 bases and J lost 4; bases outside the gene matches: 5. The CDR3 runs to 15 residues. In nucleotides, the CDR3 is TGTGCCAGCAGTACCGGGACAGGGCGTAATGAAAAACTGTTTTTT. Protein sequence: CASSTGTGRNEKLFF.

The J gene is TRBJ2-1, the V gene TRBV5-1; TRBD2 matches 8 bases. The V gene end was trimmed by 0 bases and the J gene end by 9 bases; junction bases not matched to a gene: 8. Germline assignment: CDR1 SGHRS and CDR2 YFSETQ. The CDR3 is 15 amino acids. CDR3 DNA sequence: TGCGCCAGCAGCTTGGCACTAGCGGAGGGGGTTGAGCAGTTCTTC. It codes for CASSLALAEGVEQFF.

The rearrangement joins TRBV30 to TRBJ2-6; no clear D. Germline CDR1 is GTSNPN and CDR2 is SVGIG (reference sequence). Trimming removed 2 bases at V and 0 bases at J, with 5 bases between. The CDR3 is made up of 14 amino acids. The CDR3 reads CAWSPPSGANVLTF. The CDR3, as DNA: TGTGCCTGGAGTCCCCCCTCTGGGGCCAACGTCCTGACTTTC.

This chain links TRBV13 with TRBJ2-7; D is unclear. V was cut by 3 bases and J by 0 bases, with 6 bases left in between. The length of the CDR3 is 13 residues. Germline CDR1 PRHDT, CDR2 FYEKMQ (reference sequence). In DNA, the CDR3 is TGTGCCAGCAGCTTGGACGCCTCCTACGAGCAGTACTTC. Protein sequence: CASSLDASYEQYF. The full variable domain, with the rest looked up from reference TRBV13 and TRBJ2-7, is AAGVIQSPRHLIKEKRETATLKCYPIPRHDTVYWYQQGPGQDPQFLISFYEKMQSDKGSIPDRFSAQQFSDYHSELNMSSLELGDSALYFCASSLDASYEQYFGPGTRLTVT.

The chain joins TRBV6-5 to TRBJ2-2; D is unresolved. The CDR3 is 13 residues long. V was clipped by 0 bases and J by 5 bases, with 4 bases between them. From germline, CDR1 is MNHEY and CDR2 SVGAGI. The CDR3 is CASSYSWTGELFF. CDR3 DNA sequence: TGTGCCAGCAGTTACTCGTGGACCGGGGAGCTGTTTTTT.

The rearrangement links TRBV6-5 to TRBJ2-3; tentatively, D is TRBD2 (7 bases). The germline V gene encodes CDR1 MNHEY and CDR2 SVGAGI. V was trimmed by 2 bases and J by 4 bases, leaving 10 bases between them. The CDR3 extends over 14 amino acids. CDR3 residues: CASSYGGGPDTQYF. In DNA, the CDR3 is TGTGCCAGCAGTTACGGGGGGGGCCCAGATACGCAGTATTTT.

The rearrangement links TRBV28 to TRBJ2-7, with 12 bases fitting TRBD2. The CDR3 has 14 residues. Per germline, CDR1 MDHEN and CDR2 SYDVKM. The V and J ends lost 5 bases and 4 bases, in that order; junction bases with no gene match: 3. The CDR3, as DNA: TGTGCCAGCAGTAGGACTAGCGGGATGTACGAGCAGTACTTC. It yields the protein CASSRTSGMYEQYF.

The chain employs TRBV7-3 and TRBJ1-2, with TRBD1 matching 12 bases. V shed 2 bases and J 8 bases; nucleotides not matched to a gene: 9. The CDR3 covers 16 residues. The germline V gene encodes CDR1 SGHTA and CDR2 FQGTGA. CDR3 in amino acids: CASSLAAGTGGGGYTF. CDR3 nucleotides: TGTGCCAGCAGCTTAGCTGCAGGGACAGGGGGCGGCGGCTACACCTTC. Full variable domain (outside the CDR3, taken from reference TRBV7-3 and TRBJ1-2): GAGVSQTPSNKVTEKGKYVELRCDPISGHTALYWYRQSLGQGPEFLIYFQGTGAADDSGLPNDRFFAVRPEGSVSTLKIQRTERGDSAVYLCASSLAAGTGGGGYTFGSGTRLTVV.

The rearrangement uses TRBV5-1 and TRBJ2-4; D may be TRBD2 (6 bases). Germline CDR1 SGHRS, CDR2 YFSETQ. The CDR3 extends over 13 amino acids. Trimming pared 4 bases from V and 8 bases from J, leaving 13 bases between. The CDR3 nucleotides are TGCGCCAGCAGCCCGACGGGGGTAGACATTCAGTACTTC. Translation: CASSPTGVDIQYF.

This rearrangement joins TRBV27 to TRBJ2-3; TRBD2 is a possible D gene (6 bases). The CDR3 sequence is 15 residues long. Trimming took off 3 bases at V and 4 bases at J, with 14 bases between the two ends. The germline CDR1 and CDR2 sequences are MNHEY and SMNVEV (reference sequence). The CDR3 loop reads CASSFSRLVSDTQYF. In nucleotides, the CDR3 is TGTGCCAGCAGTTTTTCCCGACTAGTCTCAGATACGCAGTATTTT.

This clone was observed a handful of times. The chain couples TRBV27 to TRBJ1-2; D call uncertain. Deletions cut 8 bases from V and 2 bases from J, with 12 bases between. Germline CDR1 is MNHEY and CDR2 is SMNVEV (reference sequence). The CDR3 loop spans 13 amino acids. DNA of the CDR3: TGTGCCAGCTCCCCCTGGGGAAACTATGGCTACACCTTC. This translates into CASSPWGNYGYTF.

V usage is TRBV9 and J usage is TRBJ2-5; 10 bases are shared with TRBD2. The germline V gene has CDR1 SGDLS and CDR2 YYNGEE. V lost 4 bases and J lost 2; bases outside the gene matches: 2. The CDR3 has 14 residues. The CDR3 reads CASSLAGVQETQYF. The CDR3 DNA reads TGTGCCAGCAGCCTAGCGGGAGTACAAGAGACCCAGTACTTC.

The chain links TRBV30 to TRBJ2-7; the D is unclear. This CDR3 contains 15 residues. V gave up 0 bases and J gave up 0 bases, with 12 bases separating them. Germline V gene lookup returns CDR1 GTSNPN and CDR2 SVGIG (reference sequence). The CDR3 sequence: CAWSVSERSSYEQYF. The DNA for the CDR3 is TGTGCCTGGAGTGTATCGGAACGGAGCTCCTACGAGCAGTACTTC. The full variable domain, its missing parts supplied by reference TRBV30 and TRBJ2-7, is SQTIHQWPATLVQPVGSPLSLECTVEGTSNPNLYWYRQAAGRGLQLLFYSVGIGQISSEVPQNLSASRPQDRQFILSSKKLLLSDSGFYLCAWSVSERSSYEQYFGPGTRLTVT.

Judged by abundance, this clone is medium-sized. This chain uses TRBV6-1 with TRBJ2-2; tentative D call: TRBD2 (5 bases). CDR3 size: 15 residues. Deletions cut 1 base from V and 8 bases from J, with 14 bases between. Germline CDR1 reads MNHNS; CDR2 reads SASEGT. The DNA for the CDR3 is TGTGCCAGCAGTGAAGAGCGGTGGAGGTCGGGGGAGCTGTTTTTT. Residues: CASSEERWRSGELFF.